This T cell receptor (beta chain) was sequenced in a study of blood T cell repertoires in COVID-19. As for the study in general: Specimens from acute and convalescent COVID-19 originated in the United States, Italy and Spain. T cells, B-cell-depleted T cells, or PBMCs provided the cDNA or gDNA that served as material.

As originally analysed: By means of reference gene primer amplification, nucleated cell counts were estimated. Profiled with immunoSEQ multiplex PCR; TCRdb holds only in-frame clones, not every one. The D gene and trimming were derived from the DNA, and the V and J assignments and clone size from that table. The top ten clones hold 1.5% to 2% of a sample with around 300,000 clones, around 89% of them seen once. This clone has only a few counts. Followed longitudinally, the Seattle patients had been enrolled during active infection. Trimming took off 0 bases at V and 2 bases at J, with 11 bases between the two ends. Per the germline V gene, CDR1 is SGHRS and CDR2 is YFSETQ. The length of the CDR3 is 15 residues.

The rearrangement links TRBV5-1 to TRBJ2-5; weak D call: TRBD2 (6 bases). The specimen was peripheral blood. This receptor was taken from a woman aged 30 to 39 with COVID-19, enrolled during active disease. This CDR3 is CASSLGGAGQETQYF. CDR3 sequence (DNA): TGCGCCAGCAGCTTGGGCGGGGCGGGGCAAGAGACCCAGTACTTC.